This T cell receptor beta chain stems from a study of blood T cell repertoires in COVID-19. Study context: The samples span acute and convalescent COVID-19 from the United States, Italy and Spain. Sources were T cells, B-cell-depleted T cells, or PBMCs; the material itself was cDNA or gDNA.

Germline V lookup: CDR1 MNHNY, CDR2 SVGAGI (reference sequence). The junction had 12 bases not matched to a gene; V was cut back by 6 bases and J by 5 bases. The CDR3 has 16 amino acids. In the authors' methods: Reference gene primers were amplified, and this amplification served to estimate nucleated cell counts. Profiling relied on immunoSEQ multiplex PCR, and the TCRdb table lists in-frame clones only, not all of them. V, J and clone size reflect that table, while D and trimming were determined from the DNA. The repertoire consists of around 400,000 clones, with 89% occurring once and the leading ten covering 1% to 1.5%.

The TCR comes from a man in his forties with acute or convalescent COVID-19. The sample comprised peripheral blood. The genes are TRBV6-6 and TRBJ2-3; 9 bases match TRBD2. CDR3 loop: CASSRLLAGEGDTQYF. For the CDR3, the DNA is TGTGCCAGCAGCCGATTATTAGCGGGAGAAGGAGATACGCAGTATTTT.